The T cell receptor (beta chain) under discussion was sequenced for a study of blood T cell repertoires in COVID-19. Study as a whole: COVID-19 samples from acute and convalescent phases originated in the United States, Italy and Spain.

Across over 20 US areas, participants ranged in age from 18 to 89 years. Germline loops: CDR1 SGHAT, CDR2 FQNNGV. V shed 8 bases and J shed 1 base, with 23 bases lying between them. This CDR3 spans 17 amino acids. Original handling: Amplified reference gene primers provided the basis for estimating nucleated cell counts. Assay: immunoSEQ multiplex PCR; the TCRdb copy retains only in-frame clones and omits some. V and J calls and clone size are copied from that table; D and trimming were computed from the DNA. Of around 150,000 clones listed, roughly 84% are singletons. Sequencing input: PBMCs or T cells enriched from blood (not recorded which). This chain connects TRBV11-2 to TRBJ1-1, with D tentatively TRBD1 (5 bases). The sequence was collected from a woman aged 60-75 years who had recovered from COVID-19. CDR3 DNA sequence: TGTGCCAGCTGTTGGGGTATAGCAGGGCCGTGGAACACTGAAGCTTTCTTT. Amino acid sequence: CASCWGIAGPWNTEAFF.